This T cell receptor beta chain was sequenced in a study of CD8 T cells in Susac syndrome. Trimming removed 5 bases from V and 6 bases from J, with 17 bases in between. The CDR3 contains 13 residues. Germline CDR1 reads SQVTM; CDR2 reads ANQGSEA. TCR beta sequencing was performed on blood CD8+ and CD4+ T cells. An input of roughly 0.5 to 1 ug of RNA was subjected to reverse transcription using random hexamers. TCR beta CDR3 was amplified by immunoSEQ multiplex PCR. This amplification extended across 54 Vbeta and 13 Jbeta segments. Via MiXCR, TCRdb re-called the immunoSEQ multiplex PCR reads, giving one row per CDR3 protein. The table shows about 140,000 distinct CDR3 sequences, with roughly 96% occurring only once.

The chain carries TRBV29-1 and TRBJ2-7, with D unresolved. Material: CD4+ T cells from PBMCs. This TCR was recovered from a human donor with multiple sclerosis. The CDR3 bases are TGCAGCGTTAATGTGGTAGGTTCTGGCGAGCAGTACTTC. Its protein is CSVNVVGSGEQYF.